Listed here are 20 T cell receptor beta chains from one sample, sequenced in a study of regulatory T cells in long-lasting Graves disease. Time point of the sample: persistent/refractory GD, antithyroid drugs over 5 years with positive TRAb. Scientists built the TCR library using RNA that was extracted from PBMCs. With iRepertoire HTBI primers and Arm-PCR of CDR3 regions, TCR beta libraries were built. TCRdb passed the multiplex PCR reads through MiXCR, listing each CDR3 protein once. The sample has 360,000 or so distinct CDR3 sequences, roughly 25% seen once. The starting material was peripheral blood mononuclear cells (PBMCs), obtained when the disease was refractory, from a patient treated with antithyroid drugs. These receptor sequences come from a woman aged 40-49 years with Graves disease.

The gene calls are TRBV10-1 and TRBJ2-7; no clear D gene. The V gene lost 0 bases and the J gene lost 5 bases, with 8 bases spanning the gap. Germline V gene sequence: CDR1 WNHNN, CDR2 SYGVQD (reference sequence). This CDR3 is 13 amino acids long. CDR3 in amino acids: CASSESKVHEQYF. CDR3 coding DNA: TGCGCCAGCAGTGAGTCGAAAGTCCACGAGCAGTACTTC.

This clonotype has ten or more counts. The chain links TRBV29-1 to TRBJ2-5, with 8 bases lining up with TRBD2. The trim removed 6 bases at V and 2 bases at J, leaving 14 bases unmatched. The germline V gene encodes CDR1 SQVTM and CDR2 ANQGSEA. The CDR3 extends over 16 amino acids. In nucleotides, the CDR3 is TGCAGCGTGGAGGGGCGGGGCGGGAGGCCTCAAGAGACCCAGTACTTC. This translates into CSVEGRGGRPQETQYF.

This clonotype was recorded at least ten times. The rearrangement joins TRBV28 to TRBJ2-2; D unresolved. There are 13 residues in the CDR3. V was shortened by 5 bases and J by 4 bases, with 8 bases between the two germline ends. Germline V gives CDR1 MDHEN, CDR2 SYDVKM. The CDR3 loop reads CASSLDPTGELFF. The CDR3, as DNA: TGTGCCAGCAGTCTTGATCCCACCGGGGAGCTGTTTTTT.

The chain links TRBV4-1 to TRBJ2-5; D is perhaps TRBD2 (5 bases). Deletions cut 1 base from V and 1 base from J, with 7 bases between. Germline V gene sequence: CDR1 MGHRA, CDR2 YSYEKL. This CDR3 contains 14 residues. The CDR3 DNA reads TGCGCCAGCAGCCAAGCCCGGGGCCAAGAGACCCAGTACTTC. As protein: CASSQARGQETQYF.

This clonotype was recorded many times. V gene TRBV28 combines with J gene TRBJ1-2, with TRBD1 matching over 8 bases. Germline V lookup: CDR1 MDHEN, CDR2 SYDVKM. V trimming: 4 bases; J trimming: 4 bases; junction bases outside the gene matches: 5. The CDR3 is made up of 14 amino acids. This CDR3 is CASSSTGAFYGYTF. The CDR3 nucleotides are TGTGCCAGCAGTTCGACAGGGGCCTTCTATGGCTACACCTTC.

This clonotype has a handful of counts. This sequence joins TRBV9 and TRBJ2-7; D gene uncertain. The CDR3 extends over 14 amino acids. Per the germline V gene, CDR1 is SGDLS and CDR2 is YYNGEE. Trimming removed 5 bases at V and 6 bases at J, with 18 bases between. As DNA, the CDR3 is TGTGCCAGCAGTGCCACTCTCGACATAGGCGAGCAGTACTTC. Its protein product is CASSATLDIGEQYF. Variable domain in full (rest from reference TRBV9 and TRBJ2-7): DSGVTQTPKHLITATGQRVTLRCSPRSGDLSVYWYQQSLDQGLQFLIQYYNGEERAKGNILERFSAQQFPDLHSELNLSSLELGDSALYFCASSATLDIGEQYFGPGTRLTVT.

This clonotype was found many times. This rearrangement joins TRBV20-1 to TRBJ2-7; 7 positions agree with TRBD1. The V segment lost 6 bases and the J segment 3 bases; nucleotides outside the gene matches: 8. This CDR3 has 13 amino acids. Germline V CDR1 and CDR2: DFQATT, SNEGSKA (reference sequence). For the CDR3, the DNA is TGCAGTGCGGATTGGGGACAGCTCTACGAGCAGTACTTC. Its translation is CSADWGQLYEQYF.

This clonotype was seen only a few times. The rearrangement links TRBV6-1 to TRBJ1-1, with D tentatively TRBD1 (5 bases). V was clipped by 6 bases and J by 3 bases, with 5 bases between them. Germline V gives CDR1 MNHNS, CDR2 SASEGT. The CDR3 loop spans 11 amino acids. Here the CDR3 DNA reads TGTGCCAGCAGGACAGACACTGAAGCTTTCTTT. Translating gives CASRTDTEAFF.

The gene calls are TRBV6-9 and TRBJ2-7; 9 nucleotides match TRBD2. Unmatched junction bases numbered 14, after V lost 3 bases and J lost 5 bases. Per the germline V gene, CDR1 is MNHGY and CDR2 is SVAAGI. This CDR3 comprises 17 residues. The DNA for the CDR3 is TGTGCCAGCAGTTACTCTTCGGGACTAGCTCTCAAGGACGAGCAGTACTTC. This gives the protein CASSYSSGLALKDEQYF.

A few counts support this clonotype. V usage is TRBV27 and J usage is TRBJ2-7, with 8 nucleotides matching TRBD2. Germline assignment: CDR1 MNHEY and CDR2 SMNVEV (reference sequence). CDR3 length: 15 residues. V was pared by 5 bases and J by 0 bases, with 6 bases of the junction left unmatched. The CDR3 DNA is TGTGCCAGCAGTCCTCGGGAGGGCTACTCCTACGAGCAGTACTTC. Amino acid sequence: CASSPREGYSYEQYF.

Worth noting for this clonotype: Because the CDR3 is missing its conserved closing phenylalanine or tryptophan, this is likely a read error. This chain joins TRBV28 and TRBJ1-1; unclear D gene. V was trimmed by 8 bases and J by 0 bases, leaving 10 bases between them. This CDR3 contains 13 residues. CDR1 and CDR2 from the germline V gene are MDHEN and SYDVKM. CDR3 residues: CASDSLLNTEAFL. The CDR3 DNA follows: TGTGCCAGCGATTCTTTGTTGAACACTGAAGCTTTCCTT.

This clonotype was picked up many times. The chain couples TRBV11-2 to TRBJ2-6; no firm D call. V lost 3 bases to trimming and J lost 2 bases, with 5 bases between them. The CDR3 covers 14 residues. In germline, CDR1 is SGHAT, CDR2 FQNNGV. The DNA for the CDR3 is TGTGCCAGCAGCTTGACGGCTGGGGCCAACGTCCTGACTTTC. Its protein product is CASSLTAGANVLTF.

The chain uses TRBV11-2 and TRBJ2-7, with D perhaps TRBD2 (5 bases). V was cut by 1 base and J by 6 bases, with 13 bases left in between. The CDR3 runs 14 residues. In germline, CDR1 is SGHAT, CDR2 FQNNGV. Written as DNA, the CDR3 is TGTGCCAGCAGCTTAGGCTTTCCAGCGGTCGAGCAGTACTTC. Translating gives CASSLGFPAVEQYF.

The sample holds a few counts of this clonotype. The chain combines TRBV5-1 with TRBJ1-1; no definite D call. The CDR3 is made up of 13 amino acids. Germline CDR1 SGHRS, CDR2 YFSETQ. V was shortened by 4 bases and J by 3 bases, with 10 bases between the two germline ends. The CDR3: CASSKGGDTEAFF. DNA for the CDR3: TGCGCCAGCAGCAAAGGTGGGGACACTGAAGCTTTCTTT.

This clonotype was counted a few times. This chain links TRBV12-3 or TRBV12-4 with TRBJ2-2; TRBD1 might be the D (8 bases). The CDR3 consists of 15 residues. V lost 8 bases to trimming and J lost 1 base, with 14 bases between them. Here the CDR3 DNA reads TGTGCCAGCGAGGGGGGGACAGGGAACACCGGGGAGCTGTTTTTT. It yields the protein CASEGGTGNTGELFF.

This chain connects TRBV25-1 to TRBJ2-7; D is uncertain. Deletions cut 1 base from V and 1 base from J, with 5 bases between. This CDR3 region has 13 residues. Germline assignment: CDR1 MGHDK and CDR2 SYGVNS. The CDR3 bases are TGTGCCAGCAGTGAATGGGATTCCTACGAGCAGTACTTC. Its translation: CASSEWDSYEQYF.

The rearrangement joins TRBV19 to TRBJ2-5; D is possibly TRBD1 (7 bases). V lost 1 base to trimming and J lost 2 bases, with 14 bases between them. The CDR3 loop spans 16 amino acids. Per the germline V gene, CDR1 is LNHDA and CDR2 is SQIVND (reference sequence). CDR3 bases: TGTGCCAGTAGTATAGTCCCACAGGGGACTCAAGAGACCCAGTACTTC. As protein: CASSIVPQGTQETQYF.

The chain employs TRBV28 and TRBJ2-3; D possibly corresponds to TRBD1 (7 bases). The CDR3 length is 17 residues. Trimming removed 3 bases from V and 4 bases from J, with 20 bases in between. Germline CDR1 and CDR2: MDHEN and SYDVKM. DNA for the CDR3: TGTGCCAGCAGTTTCCCTCCAGGGGGGAGTGGGGCAGATACGCAGTATTTT. This gives the protein CASSFPPGGSGADTQYF. Using reference TRBV28 and TRBJ2-3 for the parts outside the CDR3, the full variable domain is DVKVTQSSRYLVKRTGEKVFLECVQDMDHENMFWYRQDPGLGLRLIYFSYDVKMKEKGDIPEGYSVSREKKERFSLILESASTNQTSMYLCASSFPPGGSGADTQYFGPGTRLTVL.

The sample holds many counts of this clonotype. The chain has TRBV28 and TRBJ1-4, with D possibly TRBD1 on 6 matching bases. The ends were cut back, 5 bases at V and 0 bases at J, with 19 bases in the middle. CDR3 length: 18 residues. The germline gives CDR1 MDHEN, CDR2 SYDVKM. The CDR3 DNA reads TGTGCCAGCAGTGTCCGGGGAGGACAGCTTTCAACTAATGAAAAACTGTTTTTT. It is translated as CASSVRGGQLSTNEKLFF.

This clonotype showed up many times. The chain recombines TRBV11-2 with TRBJ2-5; a possible D gene is TRBD2 (6 bases). CDR3 length: 14 residues. The germline gives CDR1 SGHAT, CDR2 FQNNGV. V shed 4 bases and J shed 3 bases, with 12 bases lying between them. CDR3 sequence (DNA): TGTGCCAGCAGCTCCCCGGACTATGAAGAGACCCAGTACTTC. Translation: CASSSPDYEETQYF.